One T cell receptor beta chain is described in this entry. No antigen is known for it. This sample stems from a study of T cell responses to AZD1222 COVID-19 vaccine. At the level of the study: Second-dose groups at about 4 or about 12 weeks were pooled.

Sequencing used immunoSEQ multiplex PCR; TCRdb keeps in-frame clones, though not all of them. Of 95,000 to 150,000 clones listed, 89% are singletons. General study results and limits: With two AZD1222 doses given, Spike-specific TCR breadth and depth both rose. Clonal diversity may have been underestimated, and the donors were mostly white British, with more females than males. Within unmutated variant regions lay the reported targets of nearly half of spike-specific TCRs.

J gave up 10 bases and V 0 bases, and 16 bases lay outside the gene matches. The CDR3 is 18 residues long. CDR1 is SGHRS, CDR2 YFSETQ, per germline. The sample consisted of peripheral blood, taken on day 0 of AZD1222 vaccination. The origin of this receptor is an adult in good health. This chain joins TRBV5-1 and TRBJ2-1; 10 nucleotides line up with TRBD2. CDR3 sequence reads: CASSLERLAGAVITEQFF. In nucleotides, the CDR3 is TGCGCCAGCAGCTTGGAAAGGCTAGCGGGAGCAGTAATAACCGAGCAGTTCTTC.